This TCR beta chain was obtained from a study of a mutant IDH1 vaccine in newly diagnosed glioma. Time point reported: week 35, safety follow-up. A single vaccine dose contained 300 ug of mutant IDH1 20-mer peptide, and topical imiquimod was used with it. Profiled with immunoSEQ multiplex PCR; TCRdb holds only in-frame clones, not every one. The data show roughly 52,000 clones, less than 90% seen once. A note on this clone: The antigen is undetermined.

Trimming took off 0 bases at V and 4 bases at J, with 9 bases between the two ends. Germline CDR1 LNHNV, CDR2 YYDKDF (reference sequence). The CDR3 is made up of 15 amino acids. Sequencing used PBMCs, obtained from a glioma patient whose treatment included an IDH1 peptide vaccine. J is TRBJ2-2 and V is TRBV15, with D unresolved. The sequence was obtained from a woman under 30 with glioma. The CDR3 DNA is TGTGCCACCAGCAGAGATCGCGGCGTCACCGGGGAGCTGTTTTTT. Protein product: CATSRDRGVTGELFF.